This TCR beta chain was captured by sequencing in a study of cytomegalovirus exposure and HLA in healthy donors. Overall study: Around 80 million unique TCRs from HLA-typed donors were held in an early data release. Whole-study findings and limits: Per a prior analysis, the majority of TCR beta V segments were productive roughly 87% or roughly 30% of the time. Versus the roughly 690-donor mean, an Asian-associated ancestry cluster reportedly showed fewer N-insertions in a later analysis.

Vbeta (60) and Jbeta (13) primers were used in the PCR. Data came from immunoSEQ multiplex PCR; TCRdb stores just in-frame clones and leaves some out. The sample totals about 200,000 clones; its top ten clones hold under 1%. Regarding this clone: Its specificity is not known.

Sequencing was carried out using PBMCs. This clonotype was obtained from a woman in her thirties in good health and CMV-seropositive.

Here the CDR3 DNA reads TGTGCCAGCAGTGAATTAGGGAGCACCGGGGAGCTGTTTTTT. This gives the protein CASSELGSTGELFF. The V gene is TRBV6-1, the J gene TRBJ2-2, with D possibly TRBD2 on 5 matching bases. The CDR3 extends over 14 amino acids. V gave up 2 bases and J gave up 4 bases, with 8 bases separating them. Germline lookup yields CDR1 MNHNS and CDR2 SASEGT.